This T cell receptor beta chain is from a study of OX40 agonist ivuxolimab in advanced cancers. Study-level points and caveats: Fewer expanded clones were found on average in CD4+ than in CD8+ T cells.

Only in-frame clones appear in the TCRdb table, and some are missing; sequencing was by immunoSEQ multiplex PCR. Among approximately 58,000 clones listed, about four fifths were seen once. V shed 3 bases, J shed 2 bases, and the junction held 4 bases outside the gene matches. The V gene's germline CDR1 is MGHDK and CDR2 SYGVNS. CDR3 length: 15 residues. The count of this clone is one. Its target is unknown. The TCR originated in an adult with an advanced solid tumor such as melanoma, head and neck, liver or kidney cancer. The specimen comprised CD4+ or CD8+ T cells sorted from blood, sampled in a trial of the OX40 agonist ivuxolimab. The J gene is TRBJ2-1, the V gene TRBV25-1, with 7 bases matching TRBD2. Here the CDR3 reads CASSDAGRAYNEQFF. CDR3 in DNA: TGTGCCAGCAGTGATGCGGGGAGGGCCTACAATGAGCAGTTCTTC.